The clone carrying this TCR beta chain was counted a few times. The sample comes from a study of identical twins. Germline CDR1 and CDR2: SGHDN and FVKESK. The CDR3 runs to 18 residues. Trimming took 0 bases from V and 3 from J; bases not matched to a gene: 10. TCRdb re-called the 5' RACE reads through MiXCR, storing one row per CDR3 protein. Found here are 310,000 or so distinct CDR3 sequences, more than 8% of them singletons; the top ten hold under 7.5%. This sample was shared with a second study, whose subject was yellow fever vaccine responses in identical twins.

This chain joins TRBV14 and TRBJ2-3; TRBD2 aligns across 9 bases. This receptor was taken from a young woman in good health. Material for sequencing was CD8+ T cells sorted from blood. CDR3 bases: TGTGCCAGCAGCCAAGATATCCTAGCGGGGACGGGGACAGATACGCAGTATTTT. It translates to CASSQDILAGTGTDTQYF.